Below, 8 T cell receptor beta chains from the same sample are listed, as sequenced in a study of cytomegalovirus exposure and HLA in healthy donors. The PCR made use of 60 Vbeta and 13 Jbeta primers. The method was immunoSEQ multiplex PCR; TCRdb's version includes in-frame clones alone and lacks a portion of them. In the table there are tens of thousands of clones, over 75% of which are singletons. The sequencing input was PBMCs. The receptors were gathered from a male donor in good health and CMV-seropositive.

CDR3 loop: CATSINSGQGGWGPYGYTF. Here the CDR3 DNA reads TGTGCCACCAGCATCAATTCCGGACAGGGTGGCTGGGGACCATATGGCTACACCTTC. This chain joins TRBV15 and TRBJ1-2, with TRBD1 identical over 8 bases. Unmatched junction bases numbered 21, after V lost 4 bases and J lost 5 bases. Germline V gene lookup returns CDR1 LNHNV and CDR2 YYDKDF (reference sequence). The CDR3 runs 19 residues.

The V call is TRBV21-1, the J call TRBJ1-2; the listed D gene, TRBD1, was not tested against the DNA. TRBV21-1 is designated a pseudogene. The CDR3 covers 20 residues. CDR3 sequence: CASSATPGTGPNLANYGYTF. The CDR3 bases are TGTGCCAGCAGCGCGACCCCTGGGACAGGGCCTAATTTAGCTAACTATGGCTACACCTTC.

This rearrangement joins TRBV28 to TRBJ2-7; 9 bases are a match to TRBD2. V lost 8 bases and J lost 0; bases outside the gene matches: 20. This CDR3 contains 19 residues. The germline CDR1 and CDR2 sequences are MDHEN and SYDVKM. The CDR3 sequence is CASYPRPASGDQSSYEQYF. The CDR3 nucleotides are TGTGCCAGCTATCCCCGTCCGGCTAGCGGGGATCAGAGCTCCTACGAGCAGTACTTC.

In DNA, the CDR3 is TGCGCCAGCAGAAGCACGGGGTTGACAGATACGCAGTATTTT. As protein: CASRSTGLTDTQYF. V usage is TRBV5-1 and J usage is TRBJ2-3; maybe TRBD2 (5 bases). Germline V lookup: CDR1 SGHRS, CDR2 YFSETQ. V was trimmed by 5 bases and J by 3 bases, leaving 13 bases between them. This CDR3 has 14 residues.

V usage is TRBV5-1 and J usage is TRBJ1-3; the D gene is possibly TRBD1 (5 bases). CDR1 and CDR2 from the germline V gene are SGHRS and YFSETQ. This CDR3 region has 20 residues. Trimming stripped 7 bases from V and 0 bases from J, with 29 bases between. The CDR3 DNA reads TGCGCCAGCGGATTATTAGATAGTCGGACATCTACCTTCTCTGGAAACACCATATATTTT. This gives the protein CASGLLDSRTSTFSGNTIYF.

V is TRBV4-1 and J is TRBJ2-1; D unresolved. The CDR3 is 12 amino acids. Germline V gene sequence: CDR1 MGHRA, CDR2 YSYEKL. With 5 bases removed from V and 2 bases from J, the gap between germline ends came to 4 bases. Here the CDR3 reads CASSSPYNEQFF. CDR3 DNA sequence: TGCGCCAGCAGCTCTCCCTACAATGAGCAGTTCTTC.

The genes are TRBV7-9 and TRBJ1-5, with TRBD1 identical over 9 bases. The CDR3 loop spans 13 amino acids. V lost 5 bases to trimming and J lost 4 bases; unmatched junction nucleotides: 0. Germline V CDR1 and CDR2: SEHNR, FQNEAQ (reference sequence). The CDR3 is CASSGQGNQPQHF. In DNA form, the CDR3 reads TGTGCCAGCAGCGGACAGGGGAATCAGCCCCAGCATTTT.

The chain recombines TRBV29-1 with TRBJ1-2, with a possible D match to TRBD1 (6 bases). With 4 bases removed from V and 8 bases from J, the gap between germline ends came to 14 bases. This CDR3 is 12 amino acids long. Germline V CDR1 and CDR2: SQVTM, ANQGSEA. The CDR3 coding sequence is TGCAGCGTTGGGGGGACATCTTCCGGCTACACCTTC. This sequence encodes CSVGGTSSGYTF. The whole variable domain, filled in from reference TRBV29-1 and TRBJ1-2, reads SAVISQKPSRDICQRGTSLTIQCQVDSQVTMMFWYRQQPGQSLTLIATANQGSEATYESGFVIDKFPISRPNLTFSTLTVSNMSPEDSSIYLCSVGGTSSGYTFGSGTRLTVV.